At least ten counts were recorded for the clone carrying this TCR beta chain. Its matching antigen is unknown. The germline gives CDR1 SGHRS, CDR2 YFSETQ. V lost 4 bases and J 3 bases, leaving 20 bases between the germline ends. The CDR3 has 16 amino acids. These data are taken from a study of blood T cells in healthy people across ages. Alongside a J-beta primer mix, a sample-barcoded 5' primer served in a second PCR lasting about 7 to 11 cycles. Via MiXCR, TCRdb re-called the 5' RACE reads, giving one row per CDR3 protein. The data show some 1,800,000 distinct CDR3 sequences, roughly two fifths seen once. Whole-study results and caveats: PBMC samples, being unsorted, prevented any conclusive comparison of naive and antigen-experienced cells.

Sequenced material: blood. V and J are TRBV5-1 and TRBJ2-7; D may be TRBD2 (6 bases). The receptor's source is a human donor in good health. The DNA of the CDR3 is TGCGCCAGCAGCCTGGAGGGCGCTGCCACCTTCTACGAGCAGTACTTC. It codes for CASSLEGAATFYEQYF.